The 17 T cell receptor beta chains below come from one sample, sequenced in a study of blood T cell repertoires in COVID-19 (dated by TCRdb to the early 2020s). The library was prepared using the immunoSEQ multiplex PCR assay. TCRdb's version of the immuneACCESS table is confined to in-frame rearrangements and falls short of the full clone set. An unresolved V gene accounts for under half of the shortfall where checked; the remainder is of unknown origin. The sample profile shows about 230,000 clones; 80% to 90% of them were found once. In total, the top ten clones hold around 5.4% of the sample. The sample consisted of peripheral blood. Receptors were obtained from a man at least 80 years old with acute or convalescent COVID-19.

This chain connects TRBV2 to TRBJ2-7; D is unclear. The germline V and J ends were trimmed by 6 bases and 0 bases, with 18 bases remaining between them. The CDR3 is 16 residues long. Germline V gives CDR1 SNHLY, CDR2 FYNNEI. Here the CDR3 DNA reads TGTGCCAGCAGATTATTGTCAGGCCTACCCTCCTACGAGCAGTACTTC. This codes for CASRLLSGLPSYEQYF.

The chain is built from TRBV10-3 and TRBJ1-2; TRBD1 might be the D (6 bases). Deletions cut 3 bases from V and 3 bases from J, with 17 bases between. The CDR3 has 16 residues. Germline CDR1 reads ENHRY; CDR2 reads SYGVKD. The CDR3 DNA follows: TGTGCCATCAGTGATCTAGTGGGGGCTGTGGACTATGGCTACACCTTC. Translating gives CAISDLVGAVDYGYTF.

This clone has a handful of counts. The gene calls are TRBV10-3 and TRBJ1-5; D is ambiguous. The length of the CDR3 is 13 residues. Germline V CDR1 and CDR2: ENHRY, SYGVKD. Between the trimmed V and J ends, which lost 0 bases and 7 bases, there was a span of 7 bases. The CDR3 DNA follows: TGTGCCATCAGTGAGTCAACAGAACAGCCCCAGCATTTT. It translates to CAISESTEQPQHF.

CDR3 sequence: CASSLEVAQTQYF. The CDR3, as DNA: TGCGCCAGCAGCTTGGAGGTAGCGCAGACCCAGTACTTC. The chain is built from TRBV5-1 and TRBJ2-5, with a weak D call TRBD2 (5 bases). CDR1 is SGHRS and CDR2 is YFSETQ in the germline V gene. The CDR3 contains 13 residues. The V gene lost 0 bases and the J gene lost 6 bases, with 9 bases spanning the gap.

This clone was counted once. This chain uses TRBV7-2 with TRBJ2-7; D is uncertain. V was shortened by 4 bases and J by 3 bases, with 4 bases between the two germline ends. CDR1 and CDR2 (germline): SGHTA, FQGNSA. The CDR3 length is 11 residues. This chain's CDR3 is CASSSFYEQYF. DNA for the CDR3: TGTGCCAGCAGCTCCTTCTACGAGCAGTACTTC.

The CDR3 region is CASNSGQGVVQPQHF. The CDR3 DNA is TGTGCCAGCAATTCAGGACAGGGAGTTGTTCAGCCCCAGCATTTT. This chain uses TRBV28 with TRBJ1-5, with 8 bases that match TRBD1. This CDR3 is built from 15 residues. CDR1 is MDHEN and CDR2 is SYDVKM in the germline V gene. V lost 7 bases to trimming and J lost 6 bases; unmatched junction nucleotides: 11.

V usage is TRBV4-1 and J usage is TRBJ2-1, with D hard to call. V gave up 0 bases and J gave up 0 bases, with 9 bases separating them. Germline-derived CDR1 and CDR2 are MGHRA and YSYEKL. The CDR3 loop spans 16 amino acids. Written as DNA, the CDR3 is TGCGCCAGCAGCCAAGAGACTTCCAACTCCTACAATGAGCAGTTCTTC. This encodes CASSQETSNSYNEQFF.

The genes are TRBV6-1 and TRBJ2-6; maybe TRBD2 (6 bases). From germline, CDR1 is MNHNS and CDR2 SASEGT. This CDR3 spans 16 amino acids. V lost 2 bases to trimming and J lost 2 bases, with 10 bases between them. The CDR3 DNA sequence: TGTGCCAGCAGTGAACAGGCGGGACCTGGGGCCAACGTCCTGACTTTC. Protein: CASSEQAGPGANVLTF.

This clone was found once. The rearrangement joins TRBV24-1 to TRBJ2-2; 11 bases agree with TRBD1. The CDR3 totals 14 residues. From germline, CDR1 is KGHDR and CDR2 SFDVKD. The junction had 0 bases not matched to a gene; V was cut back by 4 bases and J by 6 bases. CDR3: CATSEGQGAGELFF. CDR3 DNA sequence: TGTGCCACCAGTGAGGGACAGGGGGCCGGGGAGCTGTTTTTT.

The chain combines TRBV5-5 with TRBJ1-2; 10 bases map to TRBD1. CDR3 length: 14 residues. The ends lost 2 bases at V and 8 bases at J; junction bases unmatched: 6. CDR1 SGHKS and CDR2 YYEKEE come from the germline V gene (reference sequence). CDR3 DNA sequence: TGTGCCAGCAGCTTTGACAGGGGGCAATGGGGCTACACCTTC. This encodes CASSFDRGQWGYTF.

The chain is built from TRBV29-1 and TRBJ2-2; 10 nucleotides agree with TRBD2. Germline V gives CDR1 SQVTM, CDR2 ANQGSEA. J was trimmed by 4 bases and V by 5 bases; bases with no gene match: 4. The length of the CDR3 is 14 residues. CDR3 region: CSVSSGGVTGELFF. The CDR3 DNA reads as TGCAGCGTTTCGAGCGGGGGGGTCACCGGGGAGCTGTTTTTT.

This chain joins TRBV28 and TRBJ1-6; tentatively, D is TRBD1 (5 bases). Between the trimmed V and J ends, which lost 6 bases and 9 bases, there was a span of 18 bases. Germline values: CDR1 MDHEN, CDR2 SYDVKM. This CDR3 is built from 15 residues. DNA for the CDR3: TGTGCCAGCAGACCCGGGGGACCCGACGCTTCACCCCTCCACTTT. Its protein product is CASRPGGPDASPLHF.

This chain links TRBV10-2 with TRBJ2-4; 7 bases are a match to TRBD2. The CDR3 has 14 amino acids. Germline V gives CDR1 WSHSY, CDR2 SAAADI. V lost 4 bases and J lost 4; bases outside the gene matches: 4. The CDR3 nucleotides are TGCGCCAGCAGTGGGGGGAGGGGAAAAAACATTCAGTACTTC. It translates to CASSGGRGKNIQYF.

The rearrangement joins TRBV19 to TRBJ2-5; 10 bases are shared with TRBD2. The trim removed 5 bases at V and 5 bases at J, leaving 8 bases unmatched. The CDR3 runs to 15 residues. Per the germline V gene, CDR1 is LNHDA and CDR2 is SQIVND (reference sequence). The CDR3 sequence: CASSPPGLASETQYF. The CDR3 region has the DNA TGTGCCAGTAGTCCACCGGGACTAGCGTCGGAGACCCAGTACTTC.

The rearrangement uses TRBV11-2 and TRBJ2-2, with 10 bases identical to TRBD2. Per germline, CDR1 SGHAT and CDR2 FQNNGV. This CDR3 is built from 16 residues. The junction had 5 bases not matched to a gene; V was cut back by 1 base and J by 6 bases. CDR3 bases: TGTGCCAGCAGCTTAGGCCCAGCGGGAGGGCCCGGGGAGCTGTTTTTT. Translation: CASSLGPAGGPGELFF.

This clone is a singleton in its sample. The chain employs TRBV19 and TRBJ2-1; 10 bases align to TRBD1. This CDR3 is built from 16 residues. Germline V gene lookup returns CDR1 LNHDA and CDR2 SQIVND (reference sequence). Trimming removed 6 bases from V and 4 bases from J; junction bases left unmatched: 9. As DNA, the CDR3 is TGTGCCAGTAGCGACAGGGGGCCGGGAGGATACAATGAGCAGTTCTTC. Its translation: CASSDRGPGGYNEQFF.

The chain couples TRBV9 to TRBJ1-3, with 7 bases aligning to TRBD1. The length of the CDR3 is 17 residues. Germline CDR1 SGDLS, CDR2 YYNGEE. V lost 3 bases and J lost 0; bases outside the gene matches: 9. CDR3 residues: CASSDTTGALSGNTIYF. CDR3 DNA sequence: TGTGCCAGCAGCGATACTACAGGGGCCCTCTCTGGAAACACCATATATTTT.